The 7 T cell receptor beta chains presented below share a single source sample, sequenced in a study of CD8 T cells in ankylosing spondylitis. TCRdb fed the 5' RACE reads into MiXCR, producing one record per CDR3 protein. The table shows about 240,000 distinct CDR3 sequences, with about 10% occurring only once. The sequencing input was blood, either unsorted or a sorted T cell fraction (not recorded which). Receptors originate from a male donor with ankylosing spondylitis or in good health (not recorded which).

This clonotype was recorded at least ten times. The chain employs TRBV5-1 and TRBJ1-6; weak D call: TRBD1 (6 bases). Trimming left V 2 bases short and J 7 bases short, with 10 bases between. The CDR3 is 14 amino acids. CDR1 SGHRS and CDR2 YFSETQ come from the germline V gene. This CDR3 reads CASSFRTENSPLHF. CDR3 bases: TGCGCCAGCAGCTTCAGGACAGAGAATTCACCCCTCCACTTT. Full variable domain (rest looked up from reference TRBV5-1 and TRBJ1-6): KAGVTQTPRYLIKTRGQQVTLSCSPISGHRSVSWYQQTPGQGLQFLFEYFSETQRNKGNFPGRFSGRQFSNSRSEMNVSTLELGDSALYLCASSFRTENSPLHFGNGTRLTVT.

This clonotype was recorded at least ten times. V usage is TRBV10-3 and J usage is TRBJ1-5; D not certain. V gave up 10 bases and J gave up 0 bases, with 10 bases separating them. Germline CDR1 ENHRY, CDR2 SYGVKD. The CDR3 is 13 amino acids. The CDR3: CATQRYSNQPQHF. In DNA, the CDR3 is TGTGCCACCCAGCGATATAGCAATCAGCCCCAGCATTTT.

This clonotype is a singleton in its sample. A much larger clone sits a single nucleotide away, making a read error possible. The chain carries TRBV2 and TRBJ2-1, with 11 bases that match TRBD2. The germline V gene has CDR1 SNHLY and CDR2 FYNNEI. The CDR3 spans 15 residues. Unmatched junction bases numbered 5, after V lost 6 bases and J lost 4 bases. CDR3 nucleotides: TGTGCCAGCAGAGCCGGGACTAGCGGATACAATGAGCAGTTCTTC. This translates into CASRAGTSGYNEQFF.

Note on this clonotype: A junction end diverges from the germline sequence, so it may reflect a read error. This rearrangement joins TRBV20-1 to TRBJ2-5; 14 bases are shared with TRBD2. This CDR3 spans 19 amino acids. CDR1 is DFQATT, CDR2 SNEGSKA, per germline (reference sequence). CDR3 sequence: CCARDREGTSGRYGETQYF. The DNA for the CDR3 is TGCTGTGCTAGAGACCGAGAAGGGACTAGCGGGAGATATGGGGAGACCCAGTACTTC.

The chain has TRBV14 and TRBJ2-2; D gene ambiguous. The CDR3 totals 13 residues. With 2 bases removed from V and 7 bases from J, the gap between germline ends came to 8 bases. Germline CDR1 is SGHDN and CDR2 is FVKESK. The chain's CDR3 is CASSQMVLGELFF. For the CDR3, the DNA is TGTGCCAGCAGCCAAATGGTCCTCGGGGAGCTGTTTTTT. Supplemented by reference TRBV14 and TRBJ2-2, the full variable domain reads EAGVTQFPSHSVIEKGQTVTLRCDPISGHDNLYWYRRVMGKEIKFLLHFVKESKQDESGMPNNRFLAERTGGTYSTLKVQPAELEDSGVYFCASSQMVLGELFFGEGSRLTVL.

This clonotype was seen many times. The chain links TRBV5-1 to TRBJ2-1; either TRBD1 or TRBD2 may supply D (5 bases each). Trimming left V 5 bases short and J 6 bases short, with 18 bases between. Germline CDR1 is SGHRS and CDR2 is YFSETQ. The CDR3 contains 15 residues. CDR3 DNA: TGCGCCAGCAGTTATTCCGGGACCCAAAGCAATGAGCAGTTCTTC. It translates to CASSYSGTQSNEQFF.

This clonotype showed up many times. V and J are TRBV5-1 and TRBJ2-3; TRBD2 matches at 10 bases. The germline CDR1 and CDR2 sequences are SGHRS and YFSETQ. V trimming: 1 base; J trimming: 3 bases; junction bases outside the gene matches: 2. The CDR3 length is 15 residues. The CDR3 nucleotides are TGCGCCAGCAGCTTGACTAGCGGGGCGACAGATACGCAGTATTTT. This translates into CASSLTSGATDTQYF.